The present T cell receptor beta chain was sequenced within a study of PD-1 blockade in classical Hodgkin lymphoma. Study-wide points: Causes of the repertoire differences remain undefined, possibly disease activity or prior therapy. A significant rise in TCR diversity was seen by C4D1 for CD4+ cells but not for CD8+ cells. When set against healthy donors, newly diagnosed patients were reported to show lower baseline TCR diversity. Baseline diversity in complete responders resembled that of newly diagnosed patients.

Each patient experienced a relapse that followed autologous stem cell transplantation, and brentuximab vedotin exposure varied. Generated by immunoSEQ multiplex PCR, the TCRdb table keeps only in-frame clones and is missing some. The profile covers some 93,000 clones, with 89% appearing a single time and about 10% taken by the ten largest. A word on this clone: The antigen is unknown.

Per the germline V gene, CDR1 is SGDLS and CDR2 is YYNGEE. Trimming pared 3 bases from V and 4 bases from J, leaving 12 bases between. The CDR3 is made up of 14 amino acids. Sequences were derived from peripheral blood mononuclear cells (PBMCs), sampled before the second cycle of nivolumab. The rearrangement uses TRBV9 and TRBJ2-3; a weak D match, TRBD2 (6 bases). This clonotype was sampled from a human donor with classical Hodgkin lymphoma. In nucleotides, the CDR3 is TGTGCCAGCAGCGAGGAGGGGAACGCAGATACGCAGTATTTT. It translates to CASSEEGNADTQYF. The full variable domain, in which reference TRBV9 and TRBJ2-3 provide the parts outside the CDR3, is DSGVTQTPKHLITATGQRVTLRCSPRSGDLSVYWYQQSLDQGLQFLIQYYNGEERAKGNILERFSAQQFPDLHSELNLSSLELGDSALYFCASSEEGNADTQYFGPGTRLTVL.